The source of this T cell receptor (beta chain) is a study of T cell changes during pregnancy in multiple sclerosis. Only in-frame clones appear in the TCRdb table, and some are missing; sequencing was by immunoSEQ multiplex PCR. Of some 60,000 clones in the sample, over 75% were seen once. J was trimmed by 5 bases and V by 2 bases; bases with no gene match: 4. Germline CDR1 reads SGDLS; CDR2 reads YYNGEE. The CDR3 spans 15 residues. This receptor was taken from a female donor with multiple sclerosis, enrolled in a pregnancy study. V and J are TRBV9 and TRBJ2-3; 11 positions agree with TRBD2. Sequences were derived from peripheral blood, sampled after pregnancy. Written as DNA, the CDR3 is TGTGCCAGCAGCGTGGGTAGCGGGGGGGTAGATACGCAGTATTTT. Translating gives CASSVGSGGVDTQYF.